A selection of T cell receptor beta chains follows, all from one sample in a study of cytomegalovirus exposure and HLA in healthy donors. TCRdb's table, derived via immunoSEQ multiplex PCR, lists solely in-frame clones and lacks some. Found here are under 150,000 clones, roughly four fifths of them singletons; the top ten hold roughly 6.1%. The sequenced material came from PBMCs. The receptors derive from a woman between 40 and 50 years old in good health and CMV-seronegative. Each CDR3 is given with its conserved first and last residue. The D gene is left open where the match is weak. Not every row has a clone size; where given, it reads once, few, many or a size class.

j_call	d_call	v_call	cdr3_length	clone_size	cdr3_nt	cdr3_aa
TRBJ2-7	NA	TRBV5-1	14	NA	TGCGCCAGCAGCGACCTCGGGGTAGCCTACGAGCAGTACTTC	CASSDLGVAYEQYF
TRBJ2-5	TRBD2	TRBV9	16	NA	TGTGCCAGCAGCATCCTCGGCGGGAGTGGCAGAGAGACCCAGTACTTC	CASSILGGSGRETQYF
TRBJ2-2	NA	TRBV11-2	15	few	TGTGCCAGCAGCTTAGAAGCTGGGGCTGCGGGGGAGCTGTTTTTT	CASSLEAGAAGELFF
TRBJ2-7	NA	TRBV28	14	NA	TGTGCCAGCAGTTTCCGTCAGGGGCTCGACGAGCAGTACTTC	CASSFRQGLDEQYF
TRBJ2-5	NA	TRBV6-5	12	few	TGTGCCAGCAGGAGACGAGGGGAGACCCAGTACTTC	CASRRRGETQYF
TRBJ1-5	NA	TRBV2	15	NA	TGTGCCAGCAGCCCGTCGCAGGGTAACGGTCAGCCCCAGCATTTT	CASSPSQGNGQPQHF
TRBJ2-7	NA	TRBV4-3	16	NA	TGCGCCAGCAGCCAAGGGGTGCGGGAAAGGACCTACGAGCAGTACTTC	CASSQGVRERTYEQYF
TRBJ2-1	NA	TRBV5-5	19	NA	TGTGCCAGCAGACAGGGGAGACACTCGGGACTCGTTTCCTACAATGAGCAGTTCTTC	CASRQGRHSGLVSYNEQFF
TRBJ2-1	NA	TRBV5-4	12	once	TGTGCCGTAGCGGAATACAACAATGAGCAGTTCTTC	CAVAEYNNEQFF
TRBJ2-7	NA	TRBV6-1	14	NA	TGTGCCAGCACTCCCCCCCGCCGGGAATACGAGCAGTACTTC	CASTPPRREYEQYF
TRBJ1-2	TRBD1	TRBV7-9	16	NA	TGTTCCAGCAGCTCATTTAATTCACAGGGGGCTCATGGCTACACCTTC	CSSSSFNSQGAHGYTF